The present TCR beta chain was sequenced within a study of cytomegalovirus exposure and HLA in healthy donors listed by TCRdb under 2017. Some background on the complete study: An earlier analysis of approximately 550 of the donors reported more than 250 Gb of sequence data and 117 million unique TCR beta sequences from approximately 180 million T cells. An early release covering 550 to 650 HLA-typed donors comprised about 320 gigabases of sequencing data and approximately 80 million unique TCR sequences. The genetic ancestry cluster associated with self-reported Caucasian donors included roughly 84% of the 300 to 400 genotyped donors. The study was designed to test whether signatures of past pathogen exposure could be identified by cataloging public T cell receptors. Using immunosequencing, the study profiled T cell repertoires from approximately 700 subjects and related those repertoires to cytomegalovirus serostatus. In addition to the first cohort of 666 subjects, a separate validation cohort of 100 to 150 different subjects was used. The study combined high-throughput TCR immunosequencing, statistical association of individual TCRs with disease status, and machine learning to predict cytomegalovirus infection status. A later analysis re-examined previously published TCR beta repertoires from more than 550 donors and added high-resolution HLA genotyping to investigate patterns of TCR occurrence. Rather than using new phenotypic data, the later analysis identified candidate immune exposures from TCR beta sequences and from how often those sequences occurred across donors. To decide whether each TCR beta V gene segment behaved as functional or pseudogenic, an earlier analysis of 587 of the donors relied on high-throughput TCR beta sequencing. Donor age, sex, ethnicity and CMV serostatus were collected together with the repertoire data. In a later genetic analysis, genome-wide SNP genotypes for 398 of the 666 donors were used, and that subset was treated as a discovery cohort. All discovery cohort repertoires had been generated on a single sequencing platform. HLA typing covered class I and class II loci at four-digit resolution. The number of donors typed differed by locus, with roughly 620-630 for A, B, C, DRB1 and DQB1, around 500 for DQA1, 600 to 610 for DPA1, and some 470 for DPB1. Because of strong linkage in the cohort, roughly five DR-DQ haplotypes were treated as single units for association and clustering. Among 350 to 400 genotyped donors of the cohort, an average of roughly 240,000 unique TCR beta nucleotide sequences were sequenced per donor, approximately 20% of them non-productive.

For CDR1 and CDR2, the germline V gene (reference sequence) lists GTSNPN and SVGIG. CDR3 length: 13 amino acids, cysteine to phenylalanine. Only the CDR3 DNA stays, 39 bases, in frame from base 1. At the junction V is shortened by 4 bases and J by 3 bases, with 12 bases in between. Broad study findings and their caveats: While some public TCRs were present in many individuals, most TCR sequences turned up only very rarely across donors. According to a later analysis, TCR association rates differed among HLA loci, with DRB1 alleles showing the most associated TCRs and HLA-C alleles showing the fewest. A later analysis found that most CMV-associated TCR beta chains appeared HLA-restricted, with HLA associations seemingly driven largely by CMV exposure. An earlier analysis of several hundred of the donors showed that most TCR beta V segments appeared in productive rearrangements either about 87% or about 30% of the time, which broadly matched IMGT annotations. In a later genetic analysis, a missense DCLRE1C variant was associated with V-gene and J-gene trimming of TCR beta chains, and the association was replicated in an independent cohort. Strong co-occurrence of HLA alleles, especially DR and DQ, made assigning TCR associations to individual alleles difficult. HLA typing was unavailable for some donors at each locus, so association tests used only the typed subset. Because the 87-base-pair reads could not distinguish some IMGT-functional V segments, including TRBV6-2 and TRBV6-3, those segments were excluded. In a later analysis, some 18,000 TCR beta sequences were associated with specific HLA alleles at a false discovery rate of 0.05. Correlated functional status among segregating V segments might reflect linkage disequilibrium, but an unknown experimental factor could not be ruled out. In both the original and validation cohorts, the classifier was reported to diagnose cytomegalovirus status with high specificity and sensitivity. According to the authors, the approach could potentially be generalized to other disease states and immunological phenotypes. In a later analysis, several top co-occurrence clusters were reported to appear linked to parvovirus B19, influenza, CMV and Epstein-Barr virus. A later genetic analysis reported fewer N-insertions in productive TCRs among donors in an Asian-associated ancestry cluster than the 666-donor mean. A later analysis found that HLA-associated TCR beta chains were more clonally expanded and had lower generation probabilities than equally common non-associated chains. A cluster of highly shared sequence variants was judged likely to represent a technical artifact of the sequencing pipeline. In vitro tests confirmed that three of the cytomegalovirus-associated TCR beta chains recognize cytomegalovirus antigens. The presence/absence analyses assumed that sequencing depth was roughly uniform across donors, and that assumption may not be true. Because counts were too low, seventeen rarely observed V segments, including chromosome 9 orphons, were excluded from the earlier analysis of 587 of the donors. The cohort was sequenced for TCR beta chains only, and without alpha or paired-chain data the features that could be detected were limited. CMV serostatus was the only immune exposure information available for the cohort. The study listed 150 to 200 TCR beta chains as associated with cytomegalovirus. A further reported finding was that TCR beta sequences accurately predicted the HLA-A and HLA-B alleles for most subjects in the first cohort.

Receptors were amplified or captured by the immunoSEQ multiplex PCR assay. The multiplex PCR relied on a mix of 60 forward primers for TCR Vbeta segments and 13 reverse primers for TCR Jbeta segments. A multiplex PCR assay on genomic DNA amplified the CDR3 region of rearranged TCR beta genes. Amplified TCR beta libraries were sequenced as 87-base-pair reads on the Illumina HiSeq System. The authors' analysis ran thus. A later analysis counted tens of millions of unique TCR beta chains across the 550 to 750 repertoires, and 9.5 million to 11 million of these chains were shared by at least two donors. Raw reads were error-corrected and collapsed into unique sequences with a nearest-neighbor algorithm that merged closely related sequences to remove PCR and sequencing errors. Alignment of CDR3 sequences to IMGT reference sequences was used to assign V, D and J gene segments. Each retained sequence needed at least a six-nucleotide match to both a V gene segment and a J gene segment. Rearrangements were classified as productive when the CDR3 lacked stop codons and remained in frame with V and J, and all other rearrangements were classified as non-productive. CDR3 was defined by IMGT convention, running from the second conserved V-encoded cysteine to the conserved J-encoded phenylalanine. Sequences without an unambiguous match to a single V gene segment were excluded from the earlier analysis of about 640 of the donors. An earlier analysis of a few hundred of the donors classified V segments as functional when productive rearrangements were above 56.7% and as segregating when the standard deviation between donors was above 5%. To diagnose cytomegalovirus status from the catalog of TCR beta chain sequences, a statistical classification framework was built. V and J gene assignment, in a later analysis, came from comparing TCR nucleotide sequences with IMGT/GENE-DB human TR gene sequences. Using the TCRdist pipeline, a later analysis assigned CDR3 sequences along with most-parsimonious VDJ recombination scenarios. A later analysis defined each TCR beta chain by its CDR3 amino acid sequence plus V-gene family, and excluded reads lacking a unique V-gene family. In a later analysis, 450 to 600 highly shared, low-generation-probability nucleotide sequences were removed to address suspected cross-contamination and a sequencing artifact. For each public chain, a later analysis derived a clonal expansion index from normalized ranks of inferred template counts within each repertoire. A later analysis computed generation probabilities with a VDJ recombination model fitted to out-of-frame rearrangements, and checked the results against IGoR. A later analysis scored TCR-TCR, TCR-HLA and TCR-CMV co-occurrence with hypergeometric tests, applying a repertoire-size bias correction to TCR pairs. In a later analysis, false discovery rates were estimated by permuting HLA or CMV assignments 20 times. In a later analysis, co-occurring TCRs were grouped with DBSCAN, and TCRdist sequence similarity was added when clustering was performed within HLA-allele-positive subsets. For co-occurrence clustering, repertoires with fewer than 30,000 or more than 120,000 public chains were excluded, along with five repertoires with anomalous nucleotide sharing. TCRdb provides this immuneACCESS table in a form limited to in-frame rearrangements. Some clones are lacking; in checked studies, under half of them reflect an unresolved V gene, and why the rest are absent is not known. V and J calls and clone size are given by that table; D and trimming were obtained from the DNA. The sample table shows over 150,000 clones, and 80% are seen once. The ten largest clonotypes hold roughly 5% of the sample.

The cohort consisted of 666 healthy bone marrow donors. Cohort members were all nominally healthy when sampled, although unrecorded immune exposures were likely present. The donor tested CMV seronegative and was one of the 352 seronegative cohort members. Every donor gave a peripheral blood sample, and the peripheral blood mononuclear cells from that sample were used for TCR beta sequencing. The Qiagen DNeasy Blood Extraction Kit was used to extract genomic DNA from the blood cell samples. Details on this clone: There is no known antigen for this receptor. It has no much larger one-base neighbor in the sample; base qualities were not kept.

The V and J segments used are TRBV30 and TRBJ2-5; a tentative D call is TRBD2 (6 bases match). The sample consisted of PBMCs. The TCR originated in a man aged 25-45 years in good health and CMV-seronegative. The DNA is as follows: TGTGCCTGGAACCGGGGGACGGAAGAGACCCAGTACTTC. It codes for CAWNRGTEETQYF.